The sequence of this T cell receptor (beta chain) was determined in a study of human T cells and chemical hapten exposure. General study results and limits: All donors were alopecia patients, so their immunity may differ from that of healthy people. Controls had significantly fewer large CDR3 similarity clusters than were formed by expanded TCRs.

In regard to this clonotype: Its matching antigen is unknown.

V was pared by 7 bases and J by 2 bases, with 5 bases of the junction left unmatched. Germline V gives CDR1 SGHDN, CDR2 FVKESK. This CDR3 region has 14 residues. As to time point: patch test 1, 2 weeks after DPC sensitization. Treatment meaning: therapeutic diphenylcyclopropenone sensitization with weekly scalp DPC. TCRdb recomputed calls from the RACE reads with MiXCR, one row per CDR3 protein. Counted here are about 110,000 distinct CDR3 sequences, approximately 10% occurring once; the ten biggest clones make up under 4.5%. The sequencing used whole blood, collected in connection with sensitization to the hapten diphenylcyclopropenone (DPC). The receptor's source is a woman aged 40-49 years with alopecia areata. Some clones in this sample may be carry-over from other donors' samples. The chain has TRBV14 and TRBJ2-7, with 10 positions matching TRBD2. The CDR3 spells CASTHSGGTYEQYF. The CDR3 DNA reads TGTGCCAGCACCCATAGCGGGGGGACCTACGAGCAGTACTTC.